The rows below give T cell receptor beta chains drawn from one sample of a study of T cell changes during pregnancy in multiple sclerosis. The protocol was immunoSEQ multiplex PCR, while the TCRdb copy is restricted to in-frame clones and leaves out a portion. The data hold about 49,000 clones, with around 90% observed a single time. This sample comprised peripheral blood, obtained after pregnancy. These receptors were collected from a female donor in good health, enrolled as a control in a pregnancy study. CDR3s include the opening cysteine and the closing phenylalanine or tryptophan. Fields, in order: J gene, V gene, D gene, clone size, CDR3 protein, CDR3 DNA. The D gene is left open where the match is weak. Not every row has a clone size; where given, it reads once, few, many or a size class.

TRBJ2-2	TRBV7-9	-	-	CASAALRRGGVNTGELFF	TGTGCCAGCGCTGCCCTTAGGAGGGGGGGAGTGAACACCGGGGAGCTGTTTTTT
TRBJ2-2	TRBV11-2	-	-	CASSFRVSTGELFF	TGTGCCAGCAGCTTTCGGGTTAGCACCGGGGAGCTGTTTTTT
TRBJ2-7	TRBV7-9	-	-	CASSVVVSADEQYF	TGTGCCAGCAGCGTTGTGGTTAGCGCAGACGAGCAGTACTTC
TRBJ2-2	TRBV6-5	TRBD2	-	CASSYPSGGNTGELFF	TGTGCCAGCAGTTACCCGAGCGGGGGAAACACCGGGGAGCTGTTTTTT
TRBJ1-4	TRBV30	-	-	CAWSDRGEKLFF	TGTGCCTGGAGTGACCGCGGGGAAAAACTGTTTTTT
TRBJ2-3	TRBV18	TRBD1	-	CASSPEDRGQRDTQYF	TGTGCCAGCTCACCCGAGGACAGGGGGCAAAGAGATACGCAGTATTTT
TRBJ2-5	TRBV9	TRBD1	-	CASSTGQGSQETQYF	TGTGCCAGCAGCACGGGACAGGGATCACAAGAGACCCAGTACTTC
TRBJ2-7	TRBV5-1	-	-	CASSSSSYEQYF	TGCGCCAGCAGCTCTTCTTCCTACGAGCAGTACTTC
TRBJ1-3	TRBV10-3	TRBD1	-	CAIGATGAGNTIYF	TGTGCCATCGGGGCAACAGGGGCTGGAAACACCATATATTTT
TRBJ1-4	TRBV28	TRBD1	-	CASSTDRGRGEKLFF	TGTGCCAGCAGTACGGACAGGGGGCGCGGTGAAAAACTGTTTTTT
TRBJ1-2	TRBV29-1	TRBD1	-	CSVEGPGQGLNYGYTF	TGCAGCGTTGAGGGGCCGGGACAGGGTCTCAACTATGGCTACACCTTC
TRBJ1-1	TRBV5-5	-	-	CASSLRIDLDLDTEAFF	TGTGCCAGCAGCTTGCGAATAGACCTGGACTTAGACACTGAAGCTTTCTTT
TRBJ1-4	TRBV28	TRBD1	-	CASSSPTGMDEKLFF	TGTGCCAGCAGTTCCCCGACAGGGATGGATGAAAAACTGTTTTTT
TRBJ1-2	TRBV5-4	TRBD1	few	CASSLARGSYGYTF	TGTGCCAGCAGCTTGGCCAGGGGGAGCTATGGCTACACCTTC
TRBJ1-2	TRBV19	TRBD1	-	CASREAGQGNYGYTF	TGTGCCAGTAGAGAGGCGGGACAGGGTAACTATGGCTACACCTTC
TRBJ2-3	TRBV28	TRBD2	-	CASPPLAGTHTQYF	TGTGCCAGCCCTCCCCTAGCGGGTACCCATACGCAGTATTTT
TRBJ2-1	TRBV6-6	TRBD2	-	CASSRTSEMNEQFF	TGTGCCAGCAGTAGGACTAGCGAGATGAATGAGCAGTTCTTC
TRBJ2-1	TRBV7-3	TRBD2	-	CASSSTSGSDEQFF	TGTGCCAGCAGCTCGACTAGCGGGAGTGATGAGCAGTTCTTC
TRBJ2-2	TRBV25-1	TRBD1	-	CASRQTGYNTGELFF	TGTGCCAGCAGGCAGACAGGGTACAACACCGGGGAGCTGTTTTTT
TRBJ2-2	TRBV7-2	TRBD1	-	CASSRQGSNGELFF	TGTGCCAGCAGCCGACAGGGATCAAACGGGGAGCTGTTTTTT
TRBJ1-2	TRBV9	-	-	CASSPETGKAFEGYTF	TGTGCCAGCAGCCCTGAAACAGGGAAGGCCTTCGAGGGCTACACCTTC
TRBJ2-7	TRBV5-1	-	-	CASSLGIGGDSYEQYF	TGCGCCAGCAGCTTGGGCATTGGCGGGGACTCCTACGAGCAGTACTTC
TRBJ2-7	TRBV9	TRBD1	-	CASSGSGTGIYEQYF	TGTGCCAGCAGCGGCTCCGGGACAGGGATCTACGAGCAGTACTTC
TRBJ2-6	TRBV4-1	TRBD2	-	CASSHPGGAGGEGSSGANVLTF	TGCGCCAGCAGCCACCCCGGGGGGGCGGGGGGGGAAGGTAGCTCTGGGGCCAACGTCCTGACTTTC
TRBJ1-6	TRBV6-5	TRBD1	-	CASSRGQANSPLHF	TGTGCCAGCAGTCGAGGACAGGCTAATTCACCCCTCCACTTT
TRBJ2-5	TRBV29-1	-	once	CSARHETQYF	TGCAGCGCTAGGCATGAGACCCAGTACTTC
TRBJ1-2	TRBV5-1	-	-	CASSLRQDSYGYTF	TGCGCCAGCAGCCTACGACAGGACAGCTATGGCTACACCTTC
TRBJ1-5	TRBV6-5	-	-	CASSPTGGVGQPQHF	TGTGCCAGCAGCCCCACGGGGGGTGTAGGGCAGCCCCAGCATTTT
TRBJ2-1	TRBV4-2	TRBD1	-	CASGRDRRQGDNEQFF	TGTGCCAGCGGCCGGGACAGGAGGCAGGGAGACAATGAGCAGTTCTTC
TRBJ1-1	TRBV4-1	-	-	CASSQEWLAAGLNTEAFF	TGCGCCAGCAGCCAAGAGTGGCTGGCGGCAGGGCTTAACACTGAAGCTTTCTTT
TRBJ2-3	TRBV4-1	TRBD1	-	CASSLQPTGVTDTQYF	TGCGCCAGCAGCCTCCAACCGACAGGGGTCACAGATACGCAGTATTTT
TRBJ2-1	TRBV7-6	-	-	CASSLEPRGSSYNEQFF	TGTGCCAGCAGCTTAGAACCCCGGGGTAGCTCCTACAATGAGCAGTTCTTC
TRBJ2-5	TRBV4-2	TRBD2	-	CASSQDPAGGLQETQYF	TGTGCCAGCAGCCAAGATCCAGCGGGGGGTTTACAAGAGACCCAGTACTTC
TRBJ2-7	TRBV27	TRBD1	-	CASSPTGNEQYF	TGTGCCAGCAGTCCGACAGGGAACGAGCAGTACTTC
TRBJ2-3	TRBV7-2	-	-	CASSLSFRVSTDTQYF	TGTGCCAGCAGCCTTAGTTTCAGGGTTTCCACAGATACGCAGTATTTT
TRBJ2-7	TRBV14	TRBD1	-	CASSQFHGPGQGAYEQYF	TGTGCCAGCAGCCAATTCCATGGGCCGGGACAGGGGGCCTACGAGCAGTACTTC
TRBJ1-3	TRBV4-2	TRBD1	-	CASSQEPGGSGNTIYF	TGTGCCAGCAGCCAAGAACCAGGGGGAAGTGGAAACACCATATATTTT
TRBJ2-4	TRBV5-6	-	-	CASSLTGIGKNIQYF	TGTGCCAGCAGCTTGACAGGGATCGGCAAAAACATTCAGTACTTC
TRBJ2-7	TRBV5-1	-	once	CASSPAGTVGYEQYF	TGCGCCAGCAGCCCAGCCGGGACTGTGGGCTACGAGCAGTACTTC